The 20 T cell receptor beta chains in this list originate from one sample, sequenced in a study of blood T cell repertoires in COVID-19. Method: immunoSEQ multiplex PCR; TCRdb's copy keeps in-frame clones and lacks some. The profile shows about 160,000 clones, around four fifths of them singletons. The sequencing sample was made of PBMCs or T cells enriched from blood (not recorded which). The receptors here all came from a woman aged 45-59 years who had recovered from COVID-19.

This chain uses TRBV21-1 with TRBJ1-1. TRBV21-1 is deemed a pseudogene. This CDR3 is 13 amino acids long. The CDR3 nucleotides read TGTGCCAGCAGCAAGGGTTCGGGGACTGAAGCTTTCTTT. Its protein product is CASSKGSGTEAFF.

The chain joins TRBV12-5 to TRBJ2-1, with a possible D match to TRBD2 (6 bases). The CDR3 spans 15 residues. V was trimmed by 0 bases and J by 1 base, leaving 7 bases between them. Germline CDR1 LGHNT, CDR2 FRNRAP. DNA for the CDR3: TGTGCTAGTGGTTTGGTAGCGGGTTCCTACAATGAGCAGTTCTTC. It encodes CASGLVAGSYNEQFF.

V usage is TRBV7-2 and J usage is TRBJ2-1; the match to TRBD1 covers 10 bases. Germline CDR1 and CDR2: SGHTA and FQGNSA. The CDR3 extends over 14 amino acids. V dropped 4 bases and J dropped 15; count of bases not matched to a gene: 12. The CDR3: CASSSYSDRGLRFF. The CDR3 DNA sequence: TGTGCCAGCAGCTCCTACTCCGACAGGGGGCTAAGGTTCTTC.

The V and J genes are TRBV5-1 and TRBJ2-5; D is perhaps TRBD1 (6 bases). The CDR3 loop spans 15 amino acids. The V gene lost 1 base and the J gene lost 2 bases, with 12 bases spanning the gap. Per the germline V gene, CDR1 is SGHRS and CDR2 is YFSETQ. This CDR3 is CASSLQGGDQETQYF. CDR3 bases: TGCGCCAGCAGCTTGCAAGGGGGTGATCAAGAGACCCAGTACTTC.

The rearrangement joins TRBV27 to TRBJ1-5, with 8 bases fitting TRBD1. With V trimmed by 4 bases and J by 7 bases, 6 bases remained unmatched. From germline, CDR1 is MNHEY and CDR2 SMNVEV (reference sequence). CDR3 size: 14 residues. CDR3 in DNA: TGTGCCAGCAGTTCCCAAGCAGGGGGCCAGCCCCAGCATTTT. Protein product: CASSSQAGGQPQHF.

The chain employs TRBV7-3 and TRBJ1-3, with TRBD1 identical over 8 bases. The CDR3 length is 13 residues. Germline CDR1 and CDR2: SGHTA and FQGTGA. The V and J ends lost 8 bases and 4 bases, in that order; junction bases with no gene match: 4. The CDR3: CASGTGLGNTIYF. CDR3 coding DNA: TGTGCCAGCGGGACAGGCCTAGGAAACACCATATATTTT.

The chain has TRBV7-9 and TRBJ2-3; 7 nucleotides align to TRBD2. Germline V gives CDR1 SEHNR, CDR2 FQNEAQ (reference sequence). Trimming removed 3 bases from V and 1 base from J; junction bases left unmatched: 4. This CDR3 spans 15 amino acids. The CDR3 reads CASSFLGGGTDTQYF. CDR3 DNA sequence: TGTGCCAGCAGCTTCCTGGGAGGGGGCACAGATACGCAGTATTTT.

This sequence joins TRBV27 and TRBJ1-2; D is perhaps TRBD1 (6 bases). Germline V gives CDR1 MNHEY, CDR2 SMNVEV (reference sequence). Deletions cut 4 bases from V and 5 bases from J, with 17 bases between. This CDR3 is built from 15 residues. This CDR3 is CASSSPKGGGYGYTF. The CDR3 bases are TGTGCCAGCAGTTCCCCAAAAGGGGGGGGGTATGGCTACACCTTC.

CDR3 bases: TGTGCCAGCAGCTCGTCAGGGGTGTGGACTGAAGCTTTCTTT. Encoded protein: CASSSSGVWTEAFF. The rearrangement links TRBV9 to TRBJ1-1; D possibly corresponds to TRBD1 (6 bases). V lost 4 bases to trimming and J lost 5 bases, with 15 bases between them. Germline CDR1 reads SGDLS; CDR2 reads YYNGEE. CDR3 length: 14 amino acids.

CDR3 amino acids: CASSPGVSSGGEQFF. The CDR3 nucleotides are TGTGCCAGCAGCCCCGGAGTCTCCTCAGGAGGTGAGCAGTTCTTC. The rearrangement uses TRBV7-2 and TRBJ2-1, with a possible D match to TRBD2 (5 bases). The CDR3 contains 15 residues. Trimming removed 5 bases from V and 9 bases from J, with 20 bases in between. The germline V gene has CDR1 SGHTA and CDR2 FQGNSA.

The rearrangement joins TRBV3-1 (or the pseudogene TRBV3-2) to TRBJ1-1, with D perhaps TRBD1 (5 bases). Germline V CDR1 and CDR2: LGHDT, YNNKEL (reference sequence). V was clipped by 5 bases and J by 3 bases, with 16 bases between them. The CDR3 extends over 15 amino acids. The CDR3 sequence: CASSSWGNLHTEAFF. The CDR3, as DNA: TGTGCCAGCAGCTCCTGGGGCAACTTGCACACTGAAGCTTTCTTT.

The gene calls are TRBV6-5 and TRBJ1-2; weak D call: TRBD1 (6 bases). V was cut by 0 bases and J by 8 bases, with 16 bases left in between. The CDR3 contains 15 residues. Germline CDR1 reads MNHEY; CDR2 reads SVGAGI. In DNA form, the CDR3 reads TGTGCCAGCAGTTACTCTACCAGGGGAAGAGGGGGCTACACCTTC. Its translation: CASSYSTRGRGGYTF.

The V and J genes are TRBV18 and TRBJ2-1; D perhaps matches TRBD2 (5 bases). Trimming took 0 bases from V and 7 from J, leaving 10 bases between them. The CDR3 contains 14 residues. Germline V CDR1 and CDR2: KGHSH, LQKENI. The CDR3 region is CASSPPPSGNEQFF. CDR3 nucleotide sequence: TGTGCCAGCTCACCACCGCCCTCGGGGAATGAGCAGTTCTTC.

This chain uses TRBV18 with TRBJ2-2; 9 bases are a match to TRBD2. The J segment lost 0 bases and the V segment lost 6 bases, leaving 14 bases of the junction unmatched. Germline CDR1 and CDR2: KGHSH and LQKENI. This CDR3 contains 19 residues. The CDR3 sequence: CASSPKSLAGITNTGELFF. The CDR3 coding sequence is TGTGCCAGCTCTCCAAAGTCGCTAGCGGGGATTACGAACACCGGGGAGCTGTTTTTT. The variable domain in full, completed from reference TRBV18 and TRBJ2-2, reads NAGVMQNPRHLVRRRGQEARLRCSPMKGHSHVYWYRQLPEEGLKFMVYLQKENIIDESGMPKERFSAEFPKEGPSILRIQQVVRGDSAAYFCASSPKSLAGITNTGELFFGEGSRLTVL.

The rearrangement uses TRBV2 and TRBJ1-1, with TRBD1 as a possible D gene (6 bases). CDR3 length: 17 amino acids. Germline loops: CDR1 SNHLY, CDR2 FYNNEI. Trimming removed 8 bases from V and 4 bases from J, with 26 bases in between. The CDR3 DNA sequence: TGTGCCAGCCCTCCCGGGCCAACACCTTTAGGGGGCACTGAAGCTTTCTTT. Protein sequence: CASPPGPTPLGGTEAFF.

This clone appeared a few times. The chain uses TRBV6-5 and TRBJ2-5, with 10 bases identical to TRBD2. CDR3 length: 15 amino acids. Germline V lookup: CDR1 MNHEY, CDR2 SVGAGI. Trimming at V came to 4 bases and at J to 0 bases, leaving 2 bases not matched to a gene. The CDR3 DNA sequence: TGTGCCAGCAGTTCTAGCGGGAGACACCAAGAGACCCAGTACTTC. It translates to CASSSSGRHQETQYF.

The chain combines TRBV7-9 with TRBJ1-1; tentatively, D is TRBD1 (6 bases). The CDR3 length is 15 residues. The germline V gene has CDR1 SEHNR and CDR2 FQNEAQ (reference sequence). V lost 6 bases, J lost 4 bases, and 18 bases lay in between. This CDR3 is CASSHEQGYGTEAFF. The CDR3 coding sequence is TGTGCCAGCAGTCATGAACAGGGATATGGCACTGAAGCTTTCTTT. Full variable domain (missing parts from reference TRBV7-9 and TRBJ1-1): DTGVSQNPRHKITKRGQNVTFRCDPISEHNRLYWYRQTLGQGPEFLTYFQNEAQLEKSRLLSDRFSAERPKGSFSTLEIQRTEQGDSAMYLCASSHEQGYGTEAFFGQGTRLTVV.

The rearrangement links TRBV3-1 (or the pseudogene TRBV3-2) to TRBJ2-1, with 7 bases aligning to TRBD1. Looked up from germline, CDR1 is LGHDT and CDR2 is YNNKEL (reference sequence). CDR3 length: 15 amino acids. V shed 4 bases, J shed 3 bases, and the junction held 6 bases outside the gene matches. Here the CDR3 reads CASSPTRDSYNEQFF. The CDR3 bases are TGTGCCAGCAGCCCAACCAGGGACAGCTACAATGAGCAGTTCTTC.

This sequence joins TRBV3-1 (or the pseudogene TRBV3-2) and TRBJ2-3, with 9 bases aligning to TRBD2. This CDR3 spans 15 amino acids. V dropped 6 bases and J dropped 4; count of bases not matched to a gene: 8. Germline loops: CDR1 LGHDT, CDR2 YNNKEL (reference sequence). DNA for the CDR3: TGTGCCAGCAGGGTTAGCGGGAGTAGGGCAGATACGCAGTATTTT. It codes for CASRVSGSRADTQYF.

The V and J genes are TRBV5-6 and TRBJ2-4; D is undetermined. This CDR3 comprises 15 residues. V was trimmed by 1 base and J by 3 bases, leaving 11 bases between them. Germline-derived CDR1 and CDR2 are SGHDT and YYEEEE. The CDR3 sequence: CASSLRLSDKNIQYF. The CDR3 DNA follows: TGTGCCAGCAGCTTGAGACTCTCAGACAAAAACATTCAGTACTTC.